This entry lists 17 T cell receptor beta chains sequenced from one sample in a study of blood T cell repertoires in COVID-19. The protocol was immunoSEQ multiplex PCR, while the TCRdb copy is restricted to in-frame clones and leaves out a portion. The sample consists of approximately 300,000 clones, 70% to 90% of them appearing once. Sequenced material: PBMCs or T cells enriched from blood (not recorded which). The source is a woman aged 25 to 45 who had recovered from COVID-19.

The rearrangement joins TRBV4-3 to TRBJ2-6, with 8 bases lining up with TRBD2. The CDR3 runs to 19 residues. The ends lost 4 bases at V and 0 bases at J; junction bases unmatched: 11. Per germline, CDR1 LGHNA and CDR2 YSLEER. CDR3 nucleotide sequence: TGCGCCAGCAGCCCTCGACCAGCGGGGGTGCTCTCTGGGGCCAACGTCCTGACTTTC. Protein: CASSPRPAGVLSGANVLTF.

This sequence joins TRBV5-1 and TRBJ1-1; 9 bases line up with TRBD1. The junction had 12 bases not matched to a gene; V was cut back by 3 bases and J by 0 bases. Germline CDR1 SGHRS, CDR2 YFSETQ. The CDR3 spans 18 residues. The CDR3 DNA follows: TGCGCCAGCAGCTCAAAAGCTCGCGGGACAGGGCTGAACACTGAAGCTTTCTTT. Amino acids: CASSSKARGTGLNTEAFF.

V gene TRBV3-1 (or the pseudogene TRBV3-2) combines with J gene TRBJ1-1; D possibly corresponds to TRBD1 (5 bases). V lost 0 bases and J 10 bases, leaving 12 bases between the germline ends. This CDR3 is 13 amino acids long. Germline V gene sequence: CDR1 LGHDT, CDR2 YNNKEL (reference sequence). CDR3 loop: CASSQDAGLRAFF. The CDR3 bases are TGTGCCAGCAGCCAAGATGCGGGACTGAGAGCTTTCTTT.

This clone was seen once. The chain's CDR3 is CSVTGLTNEKLFF. The CDR3 nucleotides are TGCAGCGTCACGGGTCTGACTAATGAAAAACTGTTTTTT. The chain combines TRBV29-1 with TRBJ1-4; D remains unclear. The CDR3 length is 13 residues. Trimming removed 6 bases at V and 2 bases at J, with 10 bases between. Germline lookup yields CDR1 SQVTM and CDR2 ANQGSEA.

This chain uses TRBV5-1 with TRBJ1-2; unclear D gene. The CDR3 has 15 amino acids. Germline CDR1 is SGHRS and CDR2 is YFSETQ. Trimming cost V 3 bases and J 3 bases, with 15 bases left between them. The CDR3 DNA reads as TGCGCCAGCAGCTCAGAGGACGGGATCCACTATGGCTACACCTTC. Encoded protein: CASSSEDGIHYGYTF.

The chain employs TRBV5-1 and TRBJ2-3; a weak D match, TRBD1 (6 bases). This CDR3 comprises 13 residues. Per the germline V gene, CDR1 is SGHRS and CDR2 is YFSETQ. V dropped 6 bases and J dropped 2 bases, with 10 bases sitting between them. Here the CDR3 reads CASNTGSTDTQYF. In nucleotides, the CDR3 is TGCGCCAGCAATACAGGGTCCACAGATACGCAGTATTTT.

The chain joins TRBV10-3 to TRBJ2-7; the match to TRBD2 covers 9 bases. The V gene end was trimmed by 5 bases and the J gene end by 0 bases; junction bases not matched to a gene: 2. CDR3 length: 14 amino acids. Per germline, CDR1 ENHRY and CDR2 SYGVKD. The CDR3 nucleotides read TGTGCCATCAGTTCGACTAGCGGCTCCTACGAGCAGTACTTC. It translates to CAISSTSGSYEQYF.

The chain links TRBV30 to TRBJ1-2, with D unresolved. Germline lookup yields CDR1 GTSNPN and CDR2 SVGIG (reference sequence). This CDR3 is built from 13 residues. Trimming shortened V by 4 bases and J by 0 bases, and 9 bases separated the two germline ends. In nucleotides, the CDR3 is TGTGCCTGGACCCCAGGATCTAACTATGGCTACACCTTC. Amino acids: CAWTPGSNYGYTF.

The chain has TRBV7-6 and TRBJ1-3, with 7 bases aligning to TRBD1. The CDR3 covers 15 residues. Germline CDR1 SGHVS, CDR2 FNYEAQ. Losses at the gene ends were 3 bases for V and 2 bases for J; bases not matched to a gene: 4. This CDR3 is CASSLGRGAGNTIYF. CDR3 DNA: TGTGCCAGCAGCTTGGGCAGGGGGGCTGGAAACACCATATATTTT.

The chain carries TRBV15 and TRBJ2-2; possibly TRBD2 for D (6 bases). Trimming left V 1 base short and J 1 base short, with 7 bases between. The CDR3 has 15 residues. Germline V lookup: CDR1 LNHNV, CDR2 YYDKDF (reference sequence). CDR3 in DNA: TGTGCCACCAGCAGAGGGGGAGGGAACACCGGGGAGCTGTTTTTT. Amino acid sequence: CATSRGGGNTGELFF.

V and J are TRBV30 and TRBJ1-5; 8 positions agree with TRBD1. The germline CDR1 and CDR2 sequences are GTSNPN and SVGIG (reference sequence). This CDR3 region has 14 residues. V shed 3 bases, J shed 6 bases, and the junction held 7 bases outside the gene matches. CDR3 protein: CAWSPGGRGQPQHF. The CDR3 DNA follows: TGTGCCTGGAGCCCAGGGGGCCGTGGTCAGCCCCAGCATTTT.

This sequence joins TRBV27 and TRBJ2-1; TRBD2 matches at 7 bases. Per the germline V gene, CDR1 is MNHEY and CDR2 is SMNVEV (reference sequence). The CDR3 length is 12 residues. With 3 bases clipped from V and 7 bases from J, the junction kept 0 bases outside the gene matches. For the CDR3, the DNA is TGTGCCAGCAGTTTCGGGGGGAATGAGCAGTTCTTC. Translated, it gives CASSFGGNEQFF.

Concerning this clone itself: Its ends do not fully match the called genes, so a read error is possible. The V call is TRBV2, the J call TRBJ2-7; D might be TRBD1 (5 bases). The CDR3 is 10 residues long. Per the germline V gene, CDR1 is SNHLY and CDR2 is FYNNEI. DNA of the CDR3: TGTGCCAGCAGTGGTAAACAGGCCATCTTC. Its translation: CASSGKQAIF.

The chain links TRBV15 to TRBJ1-6; no clear D gene. There are 15 residues in the CDR3. Germline assignment: CDR1 LNHNV and CDR2 YYDKDF (reference sequence). The V end lost 1 base, the J end lost 7 bases, and 11 bases lay between the germline ends. The CDR3 DNA is TGTGCCACCAGCAGAGTTAAGGGAGAGAATTCACCCCTCCACTTT. Protein: CATSRVKGENSPLHF.

V is TRBV4-1 and J is TRBJ2-7, with 7 bases identical to TRBD1. CDR3 size: 15 residues. V lost 1 base to trimming and J lost 0 bases; unmatched junction nucleotides: 3. Germline loops: CDR1 MGHRA, CDR2 YSYEKL. The CDR3 loop is CASSQGRQGSYEQYF. In nucleotides, the CDR3 is TGCGCCAGCAGCCAAGGAAGACAGGGCTCCTACGAGCAGTACTTC.

This chain connects TRBV18 to TRBJ1-2, with TRBD1 identical over 10 bases. Looked up from germline, CDR1 is KGHSH and CDR2 is LQKENI. CDR3 length: 16 amino acids. J gave up 5 bases and V 2 bases, and 8 bases lay outside the gene matches. The CDR3 region has the DNA TGTGCCAGCTCACCATCAGCTGACAGGGGGCTTTATGGCTACACCTTC. Its translation is CASSPSADRGLYGYTF.

The chain recombines TRBV4-3 with TRBJ1-3; 7 bases map to TRBD1. The CDR3 spans 11 residues. Losses at the gene ends were 6 bases for V and 8 bases for J; bases not matched to a gene: 1. Germline V gene lookup returns CDR1 LGHNA and CDR2 YSLEER. This chain's CDR3 is CASSQGDTIYF. The CDR3 DNA sequence: TGCGCCAGCAGTCAGGGGGACACCATATATTTT.